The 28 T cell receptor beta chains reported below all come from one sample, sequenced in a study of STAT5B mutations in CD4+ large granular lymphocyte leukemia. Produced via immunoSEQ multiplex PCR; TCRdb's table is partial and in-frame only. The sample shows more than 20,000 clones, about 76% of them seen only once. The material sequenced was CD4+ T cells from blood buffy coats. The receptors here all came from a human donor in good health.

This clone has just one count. CDR3 in DNA: TGTGCCAGCAAGCGGAGGGGGAGTAACGAGCAGTACTTC. Protein product: CASKRRGSNEQYF. This chain links TRBV25-1 with TRBJ2-5; D is tentatively TRBD1 or TRBD2 (6 bases each). The DNA matches TRBJ2-7 better at its end, which makes the J call doubtful. The CDR3 sequence is 13 residues long. From germline, CDR1 is MGHDK and CDR2 SYGVNS.

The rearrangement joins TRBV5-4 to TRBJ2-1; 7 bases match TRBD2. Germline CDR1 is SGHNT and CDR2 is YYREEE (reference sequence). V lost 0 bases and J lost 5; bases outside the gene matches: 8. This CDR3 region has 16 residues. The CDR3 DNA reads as TGTGCCAGCAGCTTGGCCCGGCGCGGGAGTGACAATGAGCAGTTCTTC. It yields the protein CASSLARRGSDNEQFF.

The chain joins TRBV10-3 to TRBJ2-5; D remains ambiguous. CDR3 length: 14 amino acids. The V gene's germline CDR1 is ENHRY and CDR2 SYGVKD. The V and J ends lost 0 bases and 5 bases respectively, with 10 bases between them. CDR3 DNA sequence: TGTGCCATCAGTGAGTCGGTAGGGCAGGAGACCCAGTACTTC. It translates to CAISESVGQETQYF.

In nucleotides, the CDR3 is TGTGCCAGCGCGCGGCGGGGGTCTTCACTCTTAATGACGGCCGGGGAGCTGTTTTTT. Translation: CASARRGSSLLMTAGELFF. This rearrangement joins TRBV11-2 to TRBJ2-2, with 7 bases lining up with TRBD2. The junction had 24 bases not matched to a gene; V was cut back by 8 bases and J by 6 bases. Germline V lookup: CDR1 SGHAT, CDR2 FQNNGV. The CDR3 consists of 19 residues.

CDR3 nucleotides: TGCGCCAGCACCTACGACAGGGCATCGTCCGGCTACACCTTC. Translated, it gives CASTYDRASSGYTF. The gene calls are TRBV5-1 and TRBJ1-2, with 7 nucleotides matching TRBD1. The CDR3 is 14 amino acids. J lost 8 bases, V lost 6 bases, and 13 bases had no gene match. The V gene's germline CDR1 is SGHRS and CDR2 YFSETQ.

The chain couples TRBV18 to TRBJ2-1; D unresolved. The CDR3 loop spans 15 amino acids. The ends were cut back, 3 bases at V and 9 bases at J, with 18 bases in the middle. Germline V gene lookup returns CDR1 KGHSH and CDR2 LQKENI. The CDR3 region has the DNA TGTGCCAGCTCACCTTATTTTATTCGGGCGAGTGAGCAGTTCTTC. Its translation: CASSPYFIRASEQFF.

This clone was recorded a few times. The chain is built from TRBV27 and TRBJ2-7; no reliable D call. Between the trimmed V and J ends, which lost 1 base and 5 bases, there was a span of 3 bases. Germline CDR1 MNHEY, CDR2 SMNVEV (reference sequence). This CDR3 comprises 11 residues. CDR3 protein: CASSLCHEQYV. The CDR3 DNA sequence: TGTGCCAGCAGTTTATGCCACGAGCAGTACGTC.

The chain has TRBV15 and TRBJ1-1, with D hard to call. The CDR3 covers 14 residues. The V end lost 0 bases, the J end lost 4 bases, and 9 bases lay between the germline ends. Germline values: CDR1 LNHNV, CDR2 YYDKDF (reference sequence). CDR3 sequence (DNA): TGTGCCACCAGCAGAGATCAGGAAGGCACTGAAGCTTTCTTT. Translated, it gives CATSRDQEGTEAFF.

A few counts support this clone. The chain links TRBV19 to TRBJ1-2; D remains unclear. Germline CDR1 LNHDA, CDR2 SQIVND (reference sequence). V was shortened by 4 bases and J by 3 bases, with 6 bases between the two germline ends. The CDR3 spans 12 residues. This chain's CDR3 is CASSRGDYGYTF. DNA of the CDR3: TGTGCCAGTAGTAGGGGTGACTATGGCTACACCTTC.

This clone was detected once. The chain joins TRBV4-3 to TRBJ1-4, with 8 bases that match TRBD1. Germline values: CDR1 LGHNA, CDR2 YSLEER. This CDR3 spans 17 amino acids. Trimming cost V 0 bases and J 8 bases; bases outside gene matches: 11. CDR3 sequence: CASSQDKAGQGSEKLFF. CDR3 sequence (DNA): TGCGCCAGCAGCCAAGATAAGGCAGGACAGGGATCGGAAAAACTGTTTTTT.

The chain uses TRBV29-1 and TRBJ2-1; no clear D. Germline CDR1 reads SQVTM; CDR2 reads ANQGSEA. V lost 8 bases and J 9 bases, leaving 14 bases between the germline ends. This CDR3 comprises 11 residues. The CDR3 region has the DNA TGCAGCTGGGCCACACACGGTGAGCAGTTCTTC. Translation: CSWATHGEQFF.

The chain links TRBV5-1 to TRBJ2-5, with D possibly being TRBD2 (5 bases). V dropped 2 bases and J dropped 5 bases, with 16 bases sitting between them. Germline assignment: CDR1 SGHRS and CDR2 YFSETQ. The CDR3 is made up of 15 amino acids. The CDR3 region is CASSLLAFSGETQYF. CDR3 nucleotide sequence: TGCGCCAGCAGCTTACTGGCCTTTTCGGGGGAGACCCAGTACTTC.

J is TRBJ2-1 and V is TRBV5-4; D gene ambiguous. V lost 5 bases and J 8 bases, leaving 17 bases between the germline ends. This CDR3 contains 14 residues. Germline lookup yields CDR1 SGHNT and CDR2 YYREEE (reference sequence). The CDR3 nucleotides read TGTGCCAGCAGTGCCGCAATAGCTATGCATGAGCAGTTCTTC. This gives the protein CASSAAIAMHEQFF.

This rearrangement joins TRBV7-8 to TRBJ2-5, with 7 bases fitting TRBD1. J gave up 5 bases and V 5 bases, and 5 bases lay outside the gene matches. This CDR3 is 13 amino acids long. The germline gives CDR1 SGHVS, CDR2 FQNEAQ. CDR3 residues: CASSRQGFETQYF. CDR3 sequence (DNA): TGTGCCAGCAGCCGACAGGGATTCGAGACCCAGTACTTC.

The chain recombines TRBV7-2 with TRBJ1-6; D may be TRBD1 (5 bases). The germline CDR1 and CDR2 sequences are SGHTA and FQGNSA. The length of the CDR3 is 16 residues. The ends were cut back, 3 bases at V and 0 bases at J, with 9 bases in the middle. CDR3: CASSFRGISYNSPLHF. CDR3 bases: TGTGCCAGCAGCTTCCGGGGGATCTCCTATAATTCACCCCTCCACTTT.

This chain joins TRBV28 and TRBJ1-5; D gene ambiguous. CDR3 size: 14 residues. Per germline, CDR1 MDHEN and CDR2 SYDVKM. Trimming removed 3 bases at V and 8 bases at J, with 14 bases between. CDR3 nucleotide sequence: TGTGCCAGCAGTTTTACTGTCCGAAGCAAGCCCCAGCATTTT. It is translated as CASSFTVRSKPQHF.

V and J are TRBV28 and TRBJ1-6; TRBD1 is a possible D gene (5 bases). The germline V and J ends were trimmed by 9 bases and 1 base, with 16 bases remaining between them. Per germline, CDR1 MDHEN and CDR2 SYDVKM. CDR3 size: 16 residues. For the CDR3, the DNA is TGTGCCAGTCTTACGGGCCGGGGGTCCTATAATTCACCCCTCCACTTT. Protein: CASLTGRGSYNSPLHF.

This CDR3 reads CASSVEGTSGYNEQFF. The CDR3 DNA reads as TGTGCCAGCAGCGTAGAGGGGACTAGCGGGTACAATGAGCAGTTCTTC. This rearrangement joins TRBV9 to TRBJ2-1; TRBD2 agrees at 12 bases. Germline V gives CDR1 SGDLS, CDR2 YYNGEE. This CDR3 comprises 16 residues. J lost 4 bases, V lost 0 bases, and 2 bases had no gene match.

CDR3 amino acids: CASSAWSRAELHEQFF. In DNA, the CDR3 is TGTGCCAGCAGCGCTTGGTCAAGGGCGGAGCTACATGAGCAGTTCTTC. J is TRBJ2-1 and V is TRBV9; D gene unclear. V gave up 3 bases and J gave up 8 bases, with 21 bases separating them. Germline CDR1 reads SGDLS; CDR2 reads YYNGEE. CDR3 length equals 16 residues.

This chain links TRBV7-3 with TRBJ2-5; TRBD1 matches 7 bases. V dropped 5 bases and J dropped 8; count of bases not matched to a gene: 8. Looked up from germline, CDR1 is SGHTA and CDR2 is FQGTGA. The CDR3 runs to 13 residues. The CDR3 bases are TGTGCCAGCAGCCTTCAACAGGGGCAAACCCAGTACTTC. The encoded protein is CASSLQQGQTQYF.

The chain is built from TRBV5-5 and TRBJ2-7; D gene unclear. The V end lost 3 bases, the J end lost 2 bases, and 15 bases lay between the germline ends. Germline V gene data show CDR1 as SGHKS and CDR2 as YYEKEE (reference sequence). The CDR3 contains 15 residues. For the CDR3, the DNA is TGTGCCAGCAGCTCGGACCCGACGGGCCCCTACGAGCAGTACTTC. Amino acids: CASSSDPTGPYEQYF.

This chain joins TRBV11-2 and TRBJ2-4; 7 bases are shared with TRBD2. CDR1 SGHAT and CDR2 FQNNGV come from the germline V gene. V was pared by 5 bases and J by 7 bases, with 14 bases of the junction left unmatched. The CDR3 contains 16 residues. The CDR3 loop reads CASSPPGGRRGNIQYF. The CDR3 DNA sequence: TGTGCCAGCAGCCCCCCGGGGGGACGGCGGGGGAACATTCAGTACTTC. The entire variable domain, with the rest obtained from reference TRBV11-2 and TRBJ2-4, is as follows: EAGVAQSPRYKIIEKRQSVAFWCNPISGHATLYWYQQILGQGPKLLIQFQNNGVVDDSQLPKDRFSAERLKGVDSTLKIQPAKLEDSAVYLCASSPPGGRRGNIQYFGAGTRLSVL.

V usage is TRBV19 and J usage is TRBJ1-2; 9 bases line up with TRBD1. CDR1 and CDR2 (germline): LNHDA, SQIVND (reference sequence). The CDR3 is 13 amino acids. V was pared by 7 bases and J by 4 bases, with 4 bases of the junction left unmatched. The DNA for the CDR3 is TGTGCCAGTACCGGACAGGGGCTCTATGGCTACACCTTC. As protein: CASTGQGLYGYTF.

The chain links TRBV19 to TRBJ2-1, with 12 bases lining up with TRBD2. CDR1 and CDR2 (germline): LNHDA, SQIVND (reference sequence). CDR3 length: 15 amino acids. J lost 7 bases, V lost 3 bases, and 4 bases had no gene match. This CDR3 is CASSMTSGSENEQFF. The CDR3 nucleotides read TGTGCCAGTAGTATGACTAGCGGGAGTGAAAATGAGCAGTTCTTC.

The chain's CDR3 is CASSMAGTTNEKLFF. CDR3 DNA: TGTGCCAGTAGTATGGCGGGGACGACTAATGAAAAACTGTTTTTT. The chain uses TRBV19 and TRBJ1-4, with D possibly matching TRBD1 (5 bases). Germline-derived CDR1 and CDR2 are LNHDA and SQIVND (reference sequence). The germline V and J ends were trimmed by 3 bases and 2 bases, with 10 bases remaining between them. The CDR3 loop spans 15 amino acids.

The CDR3 DNA follows: TGTGCCAGCAGTGAACCAGGTAGTCGGGGAATAACTGAAGCTTTCTTT. Amino acid sequence: CASSEPGSRGITEAFF. The chain couples TRBV2 to TRBJ1-1; D is unresolved. The CDR3 extends over 16 amino acids. Germline V gives CDR1 SNHLY, CDR2 FYNNEI. V was trimmed by 2 bases and J by 5 bases, leaving 18 bases between them.

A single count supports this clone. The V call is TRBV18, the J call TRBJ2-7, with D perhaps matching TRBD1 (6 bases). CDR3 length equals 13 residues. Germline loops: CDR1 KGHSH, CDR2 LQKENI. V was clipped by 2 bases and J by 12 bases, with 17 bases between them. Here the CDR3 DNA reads TGTGCCAGCTCACCAACGTACCATCAGGGGTTGTACGTC. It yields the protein CASSPTYHQGLYV.

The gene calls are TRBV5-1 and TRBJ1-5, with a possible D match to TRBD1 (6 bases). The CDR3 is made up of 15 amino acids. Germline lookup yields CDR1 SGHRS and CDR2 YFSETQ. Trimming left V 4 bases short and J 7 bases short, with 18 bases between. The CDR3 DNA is TGCGCCAGCAGCCCGGAAGGGGGGGGAGGGCAGCCCCAGCATTTT. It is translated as CASSPEGGGGQPQHF.